This TCR beta chain stems from a study of shared clonotypes between healthy human individuals. The CDR3 length is 13 residues. Germline CDR1 reads SGDLS; CDR2 reads YYNGEE. V lost 5 bases and J 0 bases, leaving 9 bases between the germline ends. Produced via immunoSEQ multiplex PCR; TCRdb's table is partial and in-frame only. Of roughly 500,000 clones in the sample, 75% to 85% were seen once. Sequencing input: PBMCs. V usage is TRBV9 and J usage is TRBJ2-7; D gene unclear. This sequence originates from a woman between 40 and 55 years old in good health. Some clones in this sample may be carry-over from other donors' samples. CDR3 DNA sequence: TGTGCCAGCAGTTTAGGGCGCTCCTACGAGCAGTACTTC. The encoded protein is CASSLGRSYEQYF.